The 14 T cell receptor beta chains below come from one sample, sequenced in a study of cytomegalovirus exposure and HLA in healthy donors. 60 Vbeta and 13 Jbeta primers were used in PCR. Profiling relied on immunoSEQ multiplex PCR, and the TCRdb table lists in-frame clones only, not all of them. The sample shows about 110,000 clones, 82% of them seen only once. The specimen sequenced was PBMCs. All receptors derive from a man between 25 and 39 years old in good health and CMV-seropositive.

The V gene is TRBV30, the J gene TRBJ1-1, with D possibly matching TRBD1 (5 bases). V lost 2 bases, J lost 1 base, and 11 bases lay in between. The CDR3 sequence is 14 residues long. In germline, CDR1 is GTSNPN, CDR2 SVGIG (reference sequence). The CDR3 sequence is CAWSYGHQNTEAFF. The CDR3 DNA reads TGTGCCTGGAGTTATGGACACCAGAACACTGAAGCTTTCTTT.

This chain joins TRBV5-8 and TRBJ1-1, with unresolved D. The CDR3 covers 13 residues. CDR1 is SGHTS and CDR2 is YDEGEE in the germline V gene. Trimming stripped 0 bases from V and 12 bases from J, with 15 bases between. The CDR3: CASSLVRNQLPFF. DNA of the CDR3: TGTGCCAGCAGCTTGGTCAGAAATCAATTACCTTTCTTT.

The chain uses TRBV7-6 and TRBJ2-2, with 7 nucleotides matching TRBD2. V trimming: 8 bases; J trimming: 6 bases; junction bases outside the gene matches: 9. The CDR3 loop spans 14 amino acids. Germline values: CDR1 SGHVS, CDR2 FNYEAQ. The CDR3 spells CASVTGGTAGELFF. The CDR3 DNA follows: TGTGCCAGCGTGACGGGGGGTACCGCCGGGGAGCTGTTTTTT.

The V and J genes are TRBV6-5 and TRBJ1-5; D remains unclear. Germline V lookup: CDR1 MNHEY, CDR2 SVGAGI. With 2 bases removed from V and 0 bases from J, the gap between germline ends came to 8 bases. CDR3 length equals 15 residues. The CDR3 protein is CASSYLADSNQPQHF. DNA of the CDR3: TGTGCCAGCAGTTACCTGGCGGATAGCAATCAGCCCCAGCATTTT.

This clone has just a few counts. This chain connects TRBV28 to TRBJ2-7; D ambiguous. Germline lookup yields CDR1 MDHEN and CDR2 SYDVKM. This CDR3 comprises 9 residues. Between the trimmed V and J ends, which lost 6 bases and 9 bases, there was a span of 6 bases. In nucleotides, the CDR3 is TGTGCCAGCAGCCCCGGGCAGTACTTC. It codes for CASSPGQYF.

This rearrangement joins TRBV6-4 to TRBJ1-1; weak D call: TRBD1 (6 bases). This CDR3 has 14 amino acids. V lost 3 bases, J lost 1 base, and 9 bases lay in between. Germline V CDR1 and CDR2: MRHNA, SNTAGT. For the CDR3, the DNA is TGTGCCAGCAGTGAGGGCAGGGGGAACACTGAAGCTTTCTTT. It translates to CASSEGRGNTEAFF.

This clone was seen a single time. This rearrangement joins TRBV4-1 to TRBJ2-3; TRBD2 agrees at 7 bases. The CDR3 spans 16 residues. The V segment lost 1 base and the J segment 2 bases; nucleotides outside the gene matches: 6. Germline CDR1 and CDR2: MGHRA and YSYEKL. The DNA for the CDR3 is TGCGCCAGCAGCCAAGTTCTTGCGGGGGTCACAGATACGCAGTATTTT. It encodes CASSQVLAGVTDTQYF.

In its sample, this clone was seen a few times. The chain recombines TRBV20-1 with TRBJ2-7; no clear D. The germline CDR1 and CDR2 sequences are DFQATT and SNEGSKA (reference sequence). The CDR3 sequence is 11 residues long. V was clipped by 5 bases and J by 9 bases, with 14 bases between them. The CDR3 nucleotides are TGCAGTGCTTGGGCTCAATTAGGGCAGTACTTC. Protein sequence: CSAWAQLGQYF.

The chain joins TRBV13 to TRBJ2-7, with 7 bases lining up with TRBD2. V was clipped by 1 base and J by 7 bases; unmatched bases: 1. Germline CDR1 reads PRHDT; CDR2 reads FYEKMQ (reference sequence). The CDR3 covers 12 residues. For the CDR3, the DNA is TGTGCCAGCAGCTTAGCCGGGAGGGAGCAGTACTTC. Its translation is CASSLAGREQYF.

The chain has TRBV19 and TRBJ2-7, with D possibly matching TRBD2 (7 bases). V was clipped by 3 bases and J by 5 bases, with 11 bases between them. This CDR3 region has 13 residues. Germline CDR1 is LNHDA and CDR2 is SQIVND (reference sequence). DNA of the CDR3: TGTGCCAGTAGTATTCGGGGGGCCGACGAGCAGTACTTC. It encodes CASSIRGADEQYF.

The chain carries TRBV9 and TRBJ2-3; D is unresolved. Trimming left V 4 bases short and J 4 bases short, with 13 bases between. The CDR3 extends over 14 amino acids. From germline, CDR1 is SGDLS and CDR2 YYNGEE. The CDR3 bases are TGTGCCAGCAGCTCTCGAGATTCCGCAGATACGCAGTATTTT. Its protein product is CASSSRDSADTQYF.

This clone has just one count. The chain has TRBV5-1 and TRBJ2-3; perhaps TRBD1 as D (6 bases). Germline CDR1 is SGHRS and CDR2 is YFSETQ. The CDR3 length is 14 residues. V gave up 9 bases and J gave up 0 bases, with 14 bases separating them. The CDR3 sequence is CATRQGPSTDTQYF. The DNA for the CDR3 is TGCGCCACACGCCAGGGGCCTAGCACAGATACGCAGTATTTT. The full variable domain, in which reference TRBV5-1 and TRBJ2-3 provide the parts outside the CDR3, is KAGVTQTPRYLIKTRGQQVTLSCSPISGHRSVSWYQQTPGQGLQFLFEYFSETQRNKGNFPGRFSGRQFSNSRSEMNVSTLELGDSALYLCATRQGPSTDTQYFGPGTRLTVL.

This chain uses TRBV25-1 with TRBJ2-7; 7 bases fit TRBD1. Unmatched junction bases numbered 10, after V lost 7 bases and J lost 7 bases. Per germline, CDR1 MGHDK and CDR2 SYGVNS. This CDR3 spans 13 amino acids. CDR3 loop: CASNGQVLGEQYF. The CDR3 region has the DNA TGTGCCAGCAACGGACAGGTCCTTGGGGAGCAGTACTTC.

As to this clone: One end of the junction does not line up with germline, which may come from a read error. The chain joins TRBV7-9 to TRBJ2-7; a possible D gene is TRBD2 (5 bases). This CDR3 spans 13 amino acids. Germline V gene sequence: CDR1 SEHNR, CDR2 FQNEAQ (reference sequence). CDR3 DNA: TGTGCCAGCAGCCTAGCCCGGGGTGGGGAGCAGTACTTC. Protein sequence: CASSLARGGEQYF.